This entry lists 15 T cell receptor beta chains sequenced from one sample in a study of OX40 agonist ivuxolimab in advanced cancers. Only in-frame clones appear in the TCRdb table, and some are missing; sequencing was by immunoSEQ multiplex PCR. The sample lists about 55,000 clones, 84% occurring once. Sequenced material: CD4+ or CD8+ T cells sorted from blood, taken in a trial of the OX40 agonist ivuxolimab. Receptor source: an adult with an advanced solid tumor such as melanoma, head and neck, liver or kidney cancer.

CDR3 DNA: TGTGCCAGCAGTGTGGAAGAGACCCAGTACTTC. Its translation: CASSVEETQYF. The chain has TRBV2 and TRBJ2-5; D unresolved. The V end lost 4 bases, the J end lost 3 bases, and 3 bases lay between the germline ends. Germline V gene lookup returns CDR1 SNHLY and CDR2 FYNNEI. The CDR3 consists of 11 residues.

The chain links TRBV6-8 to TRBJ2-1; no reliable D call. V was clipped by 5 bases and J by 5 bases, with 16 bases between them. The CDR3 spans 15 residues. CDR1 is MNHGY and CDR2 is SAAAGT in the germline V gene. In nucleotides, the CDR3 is TGTGCCAGCAGTATAAACGGACGAAGCCACAATGAGCAGTTCTTC. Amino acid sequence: CASSINGRSHNEQFF.

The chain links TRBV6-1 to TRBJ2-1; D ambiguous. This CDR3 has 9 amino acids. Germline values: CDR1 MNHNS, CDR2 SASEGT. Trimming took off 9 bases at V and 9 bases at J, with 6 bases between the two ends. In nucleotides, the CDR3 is TGTGCCAGGGGCGGTGAGCAGTTCTTC. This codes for CARGGEQFF.

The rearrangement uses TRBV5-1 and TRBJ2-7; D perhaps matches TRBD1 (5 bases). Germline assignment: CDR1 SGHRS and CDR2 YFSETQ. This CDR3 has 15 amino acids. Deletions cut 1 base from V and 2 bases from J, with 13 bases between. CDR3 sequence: CASSLLQGGAYEQYF. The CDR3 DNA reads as TGCGCCAGCAGCTTGTTGCAGGGTGGCGCCTACGAGCAGTACTTC.

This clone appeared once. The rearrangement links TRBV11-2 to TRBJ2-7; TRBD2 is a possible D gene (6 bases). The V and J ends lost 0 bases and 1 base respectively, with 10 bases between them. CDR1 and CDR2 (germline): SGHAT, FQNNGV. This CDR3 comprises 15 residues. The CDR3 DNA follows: TGTGCCAGCAGCTTAGATCTGGGACTGTCCTACGAGCAGTACTTC. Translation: CASSLDLGLSYEQYF. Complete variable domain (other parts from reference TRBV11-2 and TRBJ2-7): EAGVAQSPRYKIIEKRQSVAFWCNPISGHATLYWYQQILGQGPKLLIQFQNNGVVDDSQLPKDRFSAERLKGVDSTLKIQPAKLEDSAVYLCASSLDLGLSYEQYFGPGTRLTVT.

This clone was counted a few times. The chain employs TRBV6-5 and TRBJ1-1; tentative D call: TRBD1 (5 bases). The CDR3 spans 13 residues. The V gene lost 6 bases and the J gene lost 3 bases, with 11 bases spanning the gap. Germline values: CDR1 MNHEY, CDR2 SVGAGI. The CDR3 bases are TGTGCCAGCAGGGCAGGGCCTCACACTGAAGCTTTCTTT. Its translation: CASRAGPHTEAFF.

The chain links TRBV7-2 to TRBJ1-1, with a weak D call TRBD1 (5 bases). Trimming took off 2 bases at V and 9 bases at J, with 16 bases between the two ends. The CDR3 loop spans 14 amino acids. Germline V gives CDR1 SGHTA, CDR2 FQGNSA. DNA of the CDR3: TGTGCCAGCAGCTTACAACGAGGAGGGGTGAAAGCTTTCTTT. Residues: CASSLQRGGVKAFF.

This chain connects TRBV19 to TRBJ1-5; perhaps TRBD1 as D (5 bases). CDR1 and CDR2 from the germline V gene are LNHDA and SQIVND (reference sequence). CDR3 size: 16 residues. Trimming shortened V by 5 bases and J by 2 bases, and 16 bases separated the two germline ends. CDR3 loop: CASSVGTPLGNQPQHF. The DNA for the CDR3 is TGTGCCAGTAGTGTCGGGACCCCCCTAGGCAATCAGCCCCAGCATTTT. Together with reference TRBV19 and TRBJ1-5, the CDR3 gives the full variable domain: DGGITQSPKYLFRKEGQNVTLSCEQNLNHDAMYWYRQDPGQGLRLIYYSQIVNDFQKGDIAEGYSVSREKKESFPLTVTSAQKNPTAFYLCASSVGTPLGNQPQHFGDGTRLSIL.

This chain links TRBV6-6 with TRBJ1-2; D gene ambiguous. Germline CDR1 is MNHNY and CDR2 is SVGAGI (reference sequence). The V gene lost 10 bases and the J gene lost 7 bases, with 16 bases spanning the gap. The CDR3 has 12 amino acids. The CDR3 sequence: CATFLRESGYTF. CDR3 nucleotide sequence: TGTGCCACCTTTTTACGGGAGTCTGGCTACACCTTC.

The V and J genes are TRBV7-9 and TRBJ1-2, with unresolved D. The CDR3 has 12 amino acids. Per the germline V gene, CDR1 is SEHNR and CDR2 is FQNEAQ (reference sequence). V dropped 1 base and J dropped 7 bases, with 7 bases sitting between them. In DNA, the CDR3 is TGTGCCAGCAGCTTAGGCCCTGGTGGCTACACCTTC. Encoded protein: CASSLGPGGYTF. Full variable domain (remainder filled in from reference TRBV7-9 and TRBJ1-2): DTGVSQNPRHKITKRGQNVTFRCDPISEHNRLYWYRQTLGQGPEFLTYFQNEAQLEKSRLLSDRFSAERPKGSFSTLEIQRTEQGDSAMYLCASSLGPGGYTFGSGTRLTVV.

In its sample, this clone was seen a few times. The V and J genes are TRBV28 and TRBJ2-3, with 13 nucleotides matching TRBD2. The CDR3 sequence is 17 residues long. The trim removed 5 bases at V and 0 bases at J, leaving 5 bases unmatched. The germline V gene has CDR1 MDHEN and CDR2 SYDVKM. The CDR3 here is CASSGLAGASSTDTQYF. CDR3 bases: TGTGCCAGCAGTGGACTAGCGGGAGCCTCTAGCACAGATACGCAGTATTTT.

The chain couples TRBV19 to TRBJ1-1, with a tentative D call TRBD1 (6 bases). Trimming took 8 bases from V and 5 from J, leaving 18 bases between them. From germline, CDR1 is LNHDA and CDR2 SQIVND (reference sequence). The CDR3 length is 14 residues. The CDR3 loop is CASLTRDIRTEAFF. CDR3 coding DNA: TGTGCCAGTTTGACGCGGGACATTCGTACTGAAGCTTTCTTT.

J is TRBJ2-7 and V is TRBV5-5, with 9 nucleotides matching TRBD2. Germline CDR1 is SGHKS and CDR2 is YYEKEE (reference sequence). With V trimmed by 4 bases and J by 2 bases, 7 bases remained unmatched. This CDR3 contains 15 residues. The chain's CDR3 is CASSVPGLAPYEQYF. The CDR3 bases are TGTGCCAGCAGCGTCCCGGGACTAGCACCCTACGAGCAGTACTTC.

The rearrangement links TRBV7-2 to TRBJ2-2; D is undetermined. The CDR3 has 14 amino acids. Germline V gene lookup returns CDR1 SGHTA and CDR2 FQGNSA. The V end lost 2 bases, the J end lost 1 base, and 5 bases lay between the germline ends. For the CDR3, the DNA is TGTGCCAGCAGCTTATATAGGAACACCGGGGAGCTGTTTTTT. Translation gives CASSLYRNTGELFF.

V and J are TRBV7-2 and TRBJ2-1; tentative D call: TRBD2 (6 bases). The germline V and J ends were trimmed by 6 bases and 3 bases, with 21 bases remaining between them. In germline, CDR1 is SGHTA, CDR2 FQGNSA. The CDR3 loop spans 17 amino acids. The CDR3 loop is CASRQDSRREDYNEQFF. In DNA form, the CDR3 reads TGTGCCAGCAGGCAGGACTCTAGGAGGGAGGACTACAATGAGCAGTTCTTC.